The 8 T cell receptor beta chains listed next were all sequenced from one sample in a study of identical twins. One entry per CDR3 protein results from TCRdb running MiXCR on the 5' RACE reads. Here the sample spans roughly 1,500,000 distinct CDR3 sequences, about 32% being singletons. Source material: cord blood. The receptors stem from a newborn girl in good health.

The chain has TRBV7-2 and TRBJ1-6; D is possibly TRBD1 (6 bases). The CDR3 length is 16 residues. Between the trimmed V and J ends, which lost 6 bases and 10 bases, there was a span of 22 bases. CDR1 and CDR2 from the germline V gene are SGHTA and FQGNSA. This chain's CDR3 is CASRQNYRDVRSPLHF. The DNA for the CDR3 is TGTGCCAGCAGGCAAAACTACAGGGACGTAAGATCACCCCTCCACTTT. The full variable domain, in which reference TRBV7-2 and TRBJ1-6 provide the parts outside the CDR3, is GAGVSQSPSNKVTEKGKDVELRCDPISGHTALYWYRQSLGQGLEFLIYFQGNSAPDKSGLPSDRFSAERTGGSVSTLTIQRTQQEDSAVYLCASRQNYRDVRSPLHFGNGTRLTVT.

In DNA form, the CDR3 reads TGTGCCAGCAGCTTAGTATCGGGGGGCATAAAGTCCTACGAGCAGTACTTC. It translates to CASSLVSGGIKSYEQYF. This chain uses TRBV7-2 with TRBJ2-7, with a weak D call TRBD2 (7 bases). The CDR3 is 17 amino acids. V gave up 1 base and J gave up 1 base, with 17 bases separating them. The V gene's germline CDR1 is SGHTA and CDR2 FQGNSA.

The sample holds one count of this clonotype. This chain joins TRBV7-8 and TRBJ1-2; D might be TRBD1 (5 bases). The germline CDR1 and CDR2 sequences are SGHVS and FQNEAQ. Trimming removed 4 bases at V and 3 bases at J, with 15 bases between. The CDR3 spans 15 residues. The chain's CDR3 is CASSWRQSSHYGYTF. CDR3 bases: TGTGCCAGCAGCTGGAGACAGTCTAGCCACTATGGCTACACCTTC. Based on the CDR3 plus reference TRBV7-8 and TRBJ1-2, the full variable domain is GAGVSQSPRYKVAKRGQDVALRCDPISGHVSLFWYQQALGQGPEFLTYFQNEAQLDKSGLPSDRFFAERPEGSVSTLKIQRTQQEDSAVYLCASSWRQSSHYGYTFGSGTRLTVV.

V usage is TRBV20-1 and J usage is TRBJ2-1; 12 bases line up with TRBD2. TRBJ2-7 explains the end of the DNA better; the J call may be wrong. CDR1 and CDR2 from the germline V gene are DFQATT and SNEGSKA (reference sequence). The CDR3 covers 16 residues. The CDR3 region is CSVGSSGRGSYNEQYF. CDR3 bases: TGCAGTGTTGGTTCTAGCGGGAGGGGGTCCTACAATGAGCAGTACTTC.

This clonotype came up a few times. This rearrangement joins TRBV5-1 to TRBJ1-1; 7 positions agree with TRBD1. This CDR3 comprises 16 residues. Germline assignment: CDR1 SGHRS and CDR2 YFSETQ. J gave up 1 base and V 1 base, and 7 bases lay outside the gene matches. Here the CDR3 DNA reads TGCGCCAGCAGCTTGCGCAGACAGGGAGGGAACACTGAAGCTTTCTTT. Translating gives CASSLRRQGGNTEAFF.

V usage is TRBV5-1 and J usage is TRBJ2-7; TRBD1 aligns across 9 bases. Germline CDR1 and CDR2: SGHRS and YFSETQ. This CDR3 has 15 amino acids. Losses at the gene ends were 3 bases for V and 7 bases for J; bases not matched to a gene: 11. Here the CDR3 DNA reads TGCGCCAGCAGCTCTTCGGGACAGGGTCCCAATGAGCAGTACTTC. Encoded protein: CASSSSGQGPNEQYF. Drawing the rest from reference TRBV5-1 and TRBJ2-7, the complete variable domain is KAGVTQTPRYLIKTRGQQVTLSCSPISGHRSVSWYQQTPGQGLQFLFEYFSETQRNKGNFPGRFSGRQFSNSRSEMNVSTLELGDSALYLCASSSSGQGPNEQYFGPGTRLTVT.

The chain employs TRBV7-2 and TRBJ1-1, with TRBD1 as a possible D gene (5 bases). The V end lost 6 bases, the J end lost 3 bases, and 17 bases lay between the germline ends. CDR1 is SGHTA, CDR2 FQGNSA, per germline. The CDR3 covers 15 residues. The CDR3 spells CASSPLAGVDTEAFF. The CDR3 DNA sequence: TGTGCCAGCAGTCCGCTGGCGGGGGTGGACACTGAAGCTTTCTTT.

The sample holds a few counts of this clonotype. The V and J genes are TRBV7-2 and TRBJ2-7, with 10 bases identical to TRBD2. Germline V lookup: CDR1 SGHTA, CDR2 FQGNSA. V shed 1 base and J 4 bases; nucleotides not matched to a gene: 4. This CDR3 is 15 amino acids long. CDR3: CASSLVGLAVYEQYF. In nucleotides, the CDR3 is TGTGCCAGCAGCTTAGTAGGACTAGCGGTATACGAGCAGTACTTC.